The present T cell receptor (beta chain) was sequenced within a study of post-analysis software for immune sequencing data. The CDR3 consists of 12 residues. The germline CDR1 and CDR2 sequences are SGDLS and YYNGEE. Trimming removed 0 bases from V and 10 bases from J, with 8 bases in between. This clonotype was picked up a small number of times. As yet, its antigen is unknown. Unique molecular identifiers were built into the TCR beta cDNA libraries. TCRdb used MiXCR to reprocess the PCR reads, holding one entry per CDR3 protein. The table has some 450,000 distinct CDR3 sequences, over 35% seen once; the top ten hold around 10%. Study findings and constraints: Compared with controls, patients had more of roughly 5 TRBV segments, including TRBV5-6, TRBV5-1 and TRBV20-1.

The source of this sequence is a girl between 10 and 17 years old with multiple sclerosis. The sequencing input was blood. The V gene is TRBV9, the J gene TRBJ2-1; D may be TRBD1 (5 bases). CDR3 DNA sequence: TGTGCCAGCAGCGTAGACGACAGAGAGCAGTTCTTC. It codes for CASSVDDREQFF.